The clone carrying this T cell receptor beta chain has a handful of counts. The target antigen is unknown. Two oligonucleotides, mixed equimolar, formed the beta constant-region primer covering TRBC1 and TRBC2. The ligated cDNA underwent four PCR rounds using SP2 and nested alpha and beta constant-region primers. The cDNA 3' end received a ligated single-stranded oligonucleotide carrying the SP2 primer and a 12-nucleotide UMI. MiXCR, run by TCRdb on the UMI-ligation and nested PCR reads, gives a single entry per CDR3 protein. The sample has about 150,000 distinct CDR3 sequences; roughly 22% are singletons. This specimen comes from a study of naive and memory T cell subsets. The study's findings and limits: From naive to CM, EM and EMRA, diversity decreased and Gini increased. Between naive and memory subsets, TCR abundance power law exponents differed. In naive cells, over 95% of TCR sequences were seen only once. Especially in CD8 cells, naive repertoires contained a few larger clonotypes, possibly CD45RA-re-expressing memory cells.

The CDR3 runs to 16 residues. Trimming at V came to 4 bases and at J to 7 bases, leaving 9 bases not matched to a gene. Germline V gene lookup returns CDR1 MDHEN and CDR2 SYDVKM. Sequencing was carried out using naive CD4+ T cells from blood. The sequence derives from a human donor in good health. This sequence joins TRBV28 and TRBJ2-1, with 11 nucleotides matching TRBD2. CDR3 nucleotides: TGTGCCAGCAGTTCACCGGGACTAGCGGCTTTAAATGAGCAGTTCTTC. Encoded protein: CASSSPGLAALNEQFF.